This TCR beta chain was observed in a study of T cell responses to AZD1222 COVID-19 vaccine. Study background: Doses given second, at about 4 or about 12 weeks, were pooled. General study points: Most donors were white British, females outnumbered males, and clonal diversity was possibly underestimated. Sampling captured repertoires only after the peak T cell response. Baseline testing showed seropositivity in only six AZD1222 recipients.

The CDR3 spans 11 residues. V was trimmed by 2 bases and J by 5 bases, leaving 3 bases between them. Per the germline V gene, CDR1 is MNHEY and CDR2 is SVGEGT. Profiled with immunoSEQ multiplex PCR; TCRdb holds only in-frame clones, not every one. The data contain 100,000 to 150,000 clones, roughly nine tenths of them singletons. For this clone: Its cognate antigen is unknown.

This clonotype was obtained from an adult in good health. The sequences come from peripheral blood, collected on day 0 of AZD1222 vaccination. This chain uses TRBV6-2 or TRBV6-3 with TRBJ2-5, with D uncertain. Written as DNA, the CDR3 is TGTGCCAGCAGTTACGGGGAGACCCAGTACTTC. It is translated as CASSYGETQYF.